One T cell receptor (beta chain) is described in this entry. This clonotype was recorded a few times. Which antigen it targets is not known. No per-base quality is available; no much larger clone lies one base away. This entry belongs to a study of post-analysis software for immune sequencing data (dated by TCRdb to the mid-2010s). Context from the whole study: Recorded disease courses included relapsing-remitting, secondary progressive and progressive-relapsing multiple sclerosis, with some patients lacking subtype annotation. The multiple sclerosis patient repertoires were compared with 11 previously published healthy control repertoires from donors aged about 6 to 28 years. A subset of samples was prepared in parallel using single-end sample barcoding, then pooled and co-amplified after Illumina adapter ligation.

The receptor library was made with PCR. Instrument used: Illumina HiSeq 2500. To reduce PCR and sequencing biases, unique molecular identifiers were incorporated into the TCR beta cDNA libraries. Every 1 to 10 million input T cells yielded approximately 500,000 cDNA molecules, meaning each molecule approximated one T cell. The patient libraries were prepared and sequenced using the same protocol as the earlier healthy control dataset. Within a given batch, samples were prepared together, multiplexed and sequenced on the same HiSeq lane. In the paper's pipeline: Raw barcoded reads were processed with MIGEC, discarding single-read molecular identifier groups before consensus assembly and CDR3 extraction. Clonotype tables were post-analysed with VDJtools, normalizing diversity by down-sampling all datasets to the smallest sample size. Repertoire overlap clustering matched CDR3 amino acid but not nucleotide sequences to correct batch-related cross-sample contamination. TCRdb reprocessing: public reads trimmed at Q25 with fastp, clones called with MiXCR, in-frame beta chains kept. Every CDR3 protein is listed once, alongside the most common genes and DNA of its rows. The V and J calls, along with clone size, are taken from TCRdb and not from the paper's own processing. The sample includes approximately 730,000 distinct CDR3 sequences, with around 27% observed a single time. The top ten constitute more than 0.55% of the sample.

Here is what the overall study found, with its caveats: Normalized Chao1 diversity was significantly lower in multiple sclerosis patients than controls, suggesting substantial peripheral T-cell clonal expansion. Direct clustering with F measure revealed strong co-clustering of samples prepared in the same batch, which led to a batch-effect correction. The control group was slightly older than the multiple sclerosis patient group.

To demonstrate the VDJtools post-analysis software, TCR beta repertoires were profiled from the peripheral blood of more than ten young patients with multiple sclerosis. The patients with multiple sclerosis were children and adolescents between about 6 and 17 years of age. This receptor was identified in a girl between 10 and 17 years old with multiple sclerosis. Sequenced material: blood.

This receptor has the CDR3 CASSRDGTASDTQYF. The sequenced DNA: TGTGCCAGCAGCCGCGACGGGACCGCATCAGATACGCAGTATTTT. The rearranged chain carries TRBV7-9 and TRBJ2-3; the D segment is perhaps TRBD1 or TRBD2, each sharing 5 matched bases. V is pared back by 5 bases and J by 4 bases, with 16 bases lying between the germline termini. The CDR3 has 15 amino acids, counting the end cysteine and phenylalanine. Left in the record is the CDR3 DNA by itself, 45 bases read in frame from the first base. From the germline V gene (reference sequence), CDR1 is SEHNR and CDR2 is FQNEAQ.